The 9 T cell receptor beta chains in this list originate from one sample, sequenced in a study of blood T cell repertoires in COVID-19 (dated by TCRdb to the early 2020s). Library creation used the immunoSEQ multiplex PCR assay. TCRdb retrieved this table from immuneACCESS and kept in-frame rearrangements only. Not all clones are present; in checked studies, unresolved V genes account for under half, and no reason is known for the remainder. The sample data list over 100,000 clones, and about 78% of these were observed just once. The top ten clonotypes cover about 9.6% of the sample. Sequencing was done on a sample of peripheral blood. The receptors were sampled from a man in his sixties with active or convalescent COVID-19.

The chain carries TRBV3-1 (or the pseudogene TRBV3-2) and TRBJ1-1, with a weak D call TRBD1 (5 bases). V lost 4 bases and J lost 1, with 7 bases in between. CDR3 size: 13 residues. Germline V gene lookup returns CDR1 LGHDT and CDR2 YNNKEL (reference sequence). CDR3 region: CASSLQGNTEAFF. DNA for the CDR3: TGTGCCAGCAGCCTTCAGGGGAACACTGAAGCTTTCTTT.

In this sample, this clone turned up a few times. The CDR3 bases are TGTGCCAGCAGTACCCCACAGGGACACTATGGCTACACCTTC. Translated: CASSTPQGHYGYTF. The chain employs TRBV28 and TRBJ1-2; weak D call: TRBD1 (6 bases). V dropped 5 bases and J dropped 3 bases, with 13 bases sitting between them. This CDR3 is 14 amino acids long. Germline CDR1 and CDR2: MDHEN and SYDVKM.

The CDR3 bases are TGTGCCAGCCGACAGGGTAGTAACTATGGCTACACCTTC. Amino acid sequence: CASRQGSNYGYTF. The gene calls are TRBV28 and TRBJ1-2, with 7 bases identical to TRBD1. Unmatched junction bases numbered 4, after V lost 8 bases and J lost 1 base. In germline, CDR1 is MDHEN, CDR2 SYDVKM. This CDR3 spans 13 amino acids.

The chain employs TRBV18 and TRBJ1-5; D ambiguous. The germline V gene encodes CDR1 KGHSH and CDR2 LQKENI. Trimming cost V 5 bases and J 0 bases, with 8 bases left between them. The CDR3 contains 14 residues. In DNA form, the CDR3 reads TGTGCCAGCTCAATTTCTTCTAGCAATCAGCCCCAGCATTTT. This gives the protein CASSISSSNQPQHF.

This rearrangement joins TRBV29-1 to TRBJ2-7, with D hard to call. Trimming removed 1 base from V and 3 bases from J, with 7 bases in between. The CDR3 has 12 residues. Per the germline V gene, CDR1 is SQVTM and CDR2 is ANQGSEA. Here the CDR3 DNA reads TGCAGCGTTGAAGGGGCCGACTACGAGCAGTACTTC. Translating gives CSVEGADYEQYF.

This chain connects TRBV28 to TRBJ1-4; 8 bases match TRBD1. There are 15 residues in the CDR3. Germline CDR1 reads MDHEN; CDR2 reads SYDVKM. Germline trimming cut 10 bases from V and 3 bases from J; bases unmatched to any gene: 10. CDR3 nucleotides: TGTGCCACCTACCCCCGACAGGGGCCTAATGAAAAACTGTTTTTT. It specifies CATYPRQGPNEKLFF.

This rearrangement joins TRBV4-1 to TRBJ2-3; perhaps TRBD2 as D (6 bases). V was pared by 2 bases and J by 2 bases, with 14 bases between. The CDR3 spans 16 residues. Germline values: CDR1 MGHRA, CDR2 YSYEKL. The CDR3 loop reads CASSQLTALATDTQYF. In nucleotides, the CDR3 is TGCGCCAGCAGCCAACTTACGGCACTAGCCACAGATACGCAGTATTTT.

The genes are TRBV10-3 and TRBJ1-6, with D perhaps TRBD1 (6 bases). This CDR3 contains 13 residues. The ends were cut back, 7 bases at V and 8 bases at J, with 12 bases in the middle. CDR1 is ENHRY and CDR2 is SYGVKD in the germline V gene. CDR3 residues: CAITGTKDSPLHF. As DNA, the CDR3 is TGTGCCATCACTGGGACAAAGGATTCACCCCTCCACTTT.

This clone was recorded only once. The V call is TRBV6-6, the J call TRBJ2-5, with 10 bases fitting TRBD1. The length of the CDR3 is 14 residues. The germline CDR1 and CDR2 sequences are MNHNY and SVGAGI (reference sequence). V lost 6 bases to trimming and J lost 4 bases; unmatched junction nucleotides: 5. The CDR3 sequence: CASRDRGEGETQYF. DNA for the CDR3: TGTGCCAGCAGGGACAGGGGGGAGGGAGAGACCCAGTACTTC.